What follows are 19 T cell receptor beta chains derived from one specimen sequenced in a study of shared clonotypes between healthy human individuals. Sequencing was performed with immunoSEQ multiplex PCR; in TCRdb, only in-frame clones are kept and a portion is missing. The data hold about 2.4 million clones, with roughly 93% observed a single time. The sequencing input was naive CD4+ T cells from PBMCs. This sample's subset: CD45RA+ positively selected. These receptors were collected from a young man in good health. Some clones in this sample may be carry-over from other donors' samples.

This clone was picked up one time. The genes are TRBV2 and TRBJ1-6; 8 nucleotides agree with TRBD1. Germline V gene data show CDR1 as SNHLY and CDR2 as FYNNEI. Trimming took 8 bases from V and 10 from J; bases not matched to a gene: 10. The CDR3 totals 14 residues. CDR3: CASLRGQGQSPLHF. DNA for the CDR3: TGTGCCAGCTTACGAGGACAGGGCCAATCACCCCTCCACTTT.

The V call is TRBV10-2, the J call TRBJ2-3, with D perhaps matching TRBD2 (6 bases). Germline CDR1 and CDR2: WSHSY and SAAADI. The V end lost 6 bases, the J end lost 11 bases, and 12 bases lay between the germline ends. The CDR3 is 11 amino acids. DNA of the CDR3: TGCGCCAGCAGCGCCGGGACTCTGCAGTATTTT. Protein sequence: CASSAGTLQYF.

The rearrangement links TRBV7-9 to TRBJ1-1; a possible D gene is TRBD1 (6 bases). Germline CDR1 and CDR2: SEHNR and FQNEAQ (reference sequence). CDR3 length: 15 residues. Trimming cost V 1 base and J 7 bases, with 16 bases left between them. DNA of the CDR3: TGTGCCAGCAGCTTAGAACAGGGCCGTCAAGATGAAGCTTTCTTT. It codes for CASSLEQGRQDEAFF.

This clone was seen just once. The identical CDR3 is also encoded by other nucleotide sequences in the sample. V gene TRBV5-1 combines with J gene TRBJ1-3; D unclear. Trimming cost V 5 bases and J 0 bases, with 6 bases left between them. The CDR3 is made up of 13 amino acids. CDR1 and CDR2 (germline): SGHRS, YFSETQ. The CDR3, as DNA: TGCGCCAGCAGTCAAAGCTCTGGAAACACCATATATTTT. Protein sequence: CASSQSSGNTIYF.

V is TRBV7-3 and J is TRBJ2-7, with 10 bases aligning to TRBD1. The CDR3 is 14 residues long. The germline CDR1 and CDR2 sequences are SGHTA and FQGTGA. V lost 5 bases, J lost 6 bases, and 7 bases stayed unmatched. The CDR3 reads CASSPTGQGGEQYF. CDR3 nucleotides: TGTGCCAGCAGCCCAACTGGACAGGGGGGCGAGCAGTACTTC.

J is TRBJ2-1 and V is TRBV9, with D perhaps matching TRBD2 (6 bases). Germline CDR1 reads SGDLS; CDR2 reads YYNGEE. Trimming took off 0 bases at V and 7 bases at J, with 11 bases between the two ends. CDR3 length: 14 amino acids. The CDR3 bases are TGTGCCAGCAGCGTAGTTGGGCTAGCGAATGAGCAGTTCTTC. Translated, it gives CASSVVGLANEQFF.

The rearrangement uses TRBV5-4 and TRBJ2-7; 8 bases fit TRBD2. The CDR3 extends over 14 amino acids. Germline V gene sequence: CDR1 SGHNT, CDR2 YYREEE (reference sequence). The V gene end was trimmed by 4 bases and the J gene end by 6 bases; junction bases not matched to a gene: 9. The CDR3, as DNA: TGTGCCAGCAGCCAGGAGCGGGAGTCAGGCGAGCAGTACTTC. Its protein product is CASSQERESGEQYF.

V gene TRBV19 combines with J gene TRBJ2-7; D perhaps matches TRBD2 (6 bases). The germline CDR1 and CDR2 sequences are LNHDA and SQIVND (reference sequence). This CDR3 region has 14 residues. Trimming took 10 bases from V and 0 from J, leaving 16 bases between them. CDR3 coding DNA: TGTGCCACCAAGGAGGGGATCGGCTCCTACGAGCAGTACTTC. The encoded protein is CATKEGIGSYEQYF.

The V and J genes are TRBV5-6 and TRBJ2-6, with unresolved D. The CDR3 contains 17 residues. V was shortened by 2 bases and J by 0 bases, with 12 bases between the two germline ends. From germline, CDR1 is SGHDT and CDR2 YYEEEE. The CDR3 DNA reads TGTGCCAGCAGCTTATACGTGGGTCCCTCTGGGGCCAACGTCCTGACTTTC. Translating it yields CASSLYVGPSGANVLTF.

This sequence joins TRBV29-1 and TRBJ2-5; D might be TRBD2 (6 bases). The CDR3 is made up of 14 amino acids. Germline assignment: CDR1 SQVTM and CDR2 ANQGSEA. V lost 7 bases and J 4 bases, leaving 19 bases between the germline ends. The CDR3 nucleotides are TGCAGCGCTCACTCGGAGGGCCTGGGAGAGACCCAGTACTTC. Its translation is CSAHSEGLGETQYF.

The chain combines TRBV5-6 with TRBJ2-3, with D unresolved. CDR3 size: 13 residues. Germline V CDR1 and CDR2: SGHDT, YYEEEE. The V end lost 3 bases, the J end lost 4 bases, and 9 bases lay between the germline ends. This CDR3 is CASSSSTPDTQYF. In DNA, the CDR3 is TGTGCCAGCAGCTCGTCTACCCCAGATACGCAGTATTTT.

This clone was counted once. The chain employs TRBV7-2 and TRBJ1-2; D not resolved. The CDR3 is 15 residues long. Trimming took off 2 bases at V and 2 bases at J, with 12 bases between the two ends. Germline loops: CDR1 SGHTA, CDR2 FQGNSA. CDR3 loop: CASSLSPQLNYGYTF. DNA of the CDR3: TGTGCCAGCAGCTTATCGCCACAGCTGAACTATGGCTACACCTTC.

For this clone: This sample also contains other DNA sequences that code for the same CDR3. This sequence joins TRBV5-1 and TRBJ2-1; 8 bases are shared with TRBD2. Germline trimming cut 4 bases from V and 4 bases from J; bases unmatched to any gene: 10. The CDR3 has 16 amino acids. Per the germline V gene, CDR1 is SGHRS and CDR2 is YFSETQ. CDR3 residues: CASSVLTSGGYNEQFF. CDR3 in DNA: TGCGCCAGCAGCGTCCTAACTAGCGGAGGATACAATGAGCAGTTCTTC.

This chain uses TRBV28 with TRBJ2-5; 7 bases agree with TRBD1. The CDR3 length is 14 residues. Trimming at V came to 6 bases and at J to 5 bases, leaving 9 bases not matched to a gene. Germline V lookup: CDR1 MDHEN, CDR2 SYDVKM. The CDR3 region is CASSQPGGRETQYF. CDR3 DNA: TGTGCCAGCAGCCAACCAGGGGGTAGGGAGACCCAGTACTTC.

The V gene is TRBV28, the J gene TRBJ2-1, with 7 bases identical to TRBD2. V gave up 5 bases and J gave up 8 bases; unmatched junction bases: 21. The CDR3 loop spans 18 amino acids. The V gene's germline CDR1 is MDHEN and CDR2 SYDVKM. CDR3 sequence (DNA): TGTGCCAGCAGTCCCGTCCCCCCGACTAGCACTTACTTCTATGAGCAGTTCTTC. It codes for CASSPVPPTSTYFYEQFF.

The V call is TRBV5-1, the J call TRBJ2-3, with D possibly matching TRBD2 (5 bases). The CDR3 spans 15 residues. From germline, CDR1 is SGHRS and CDR2 YFSETQ. The V end lost 2 bases, the J end lost 2 bases, and 12 bases lay between the germline ends. Here the CDR3 reads CASSFPLEDTDTQYF. The CDR3 bases are TGCGCCAGCAGCTTCCCACTAGAAGACACAGATACGCAGTATTTT.

The chain has TRBV6-5 and TRBJ2-7; TRBD1 aligns across 9 bases. The germline V gene encodes CDR1 MNHEY and CDR2 SVGAGI. This CDR3 is built from 15 residues. Trimming cost V 5 bases and J 1 base; bases outside gene matches: 6. Written as DNA, the CDR3 is TGTGCCAGCAGTGCGTACGGGACAGGGTCCTACGAGCAGTACTTC. Its protein product is CASSAYGTGSYEQYF.

This clone has more than one count but fewer than ten. The rearrangement uses TRBV19 and TRBJ1-1; weak D call: TRBD1 (5 bases). V lost 7 bases and J 6 bases, leaving 12 bases between the germline ends. Germline CDR1 LNHDA, CDR2 SQIVND (reference sequence). The CDR3 has 12 residues. The CDR3 is CASISRVAEAFF. CDR3 DNA sequence: TGTGCCAGTATAAGCAGGGTTGCTGAAGCTTTCTTT.

This clone was recorded only once. This chain joins TRBV6-5 and TRBJ2-4; TRBD1 is a possible D gene (7 bases). This CDR3 contains 16 residues. V was clipped by 0 bases and J by 9 bases, with 18 bases between them. CDR1 and CDR2 from the germline V gene are MNHEY and SVGAGI. The CDR3 region has the DNA TGTGCCAGCAGTTACTCTGGTGGCCAGGGGGGTACCATTCAGTACTTC. This sequence encodes CASSYSGGQGGTIQYF.